These 9 T cell receptor beta chains share one sample of origin, sequenced in a study of T cell responses to AZD1222 COVID-19 vaccine. The method was immunoSEQ multiplex PCR; TCRdb's version includes in-frame clones alone and lacks a portion of them. The sample lists roughly 140,000 clones; around 91% were seen once. The material sequenced was peripheral blood, taken on day 0 of AZD1222 vaccination. The origin of the receptors is an adult in good health.

This chain connects TRBV7-2 to TRBJ1-6; 7 bases map to TRBD1. Losses at the gene ends were 1 base for V and 8 bases for J; bases not matched to a gene: 5. Looked up from germline, CDR1 is SGHTA and CDR2 is FQGNSA. The CDR3 consists of 15 residues. The CDR3 DNA sequence: TGTGCCAGCAGCTTAGAAGGGGGCGCGGATTCACCCCTCCACTTT. Protein product: CASSLEGGADSPLHF.

This clone showed up just once. This chain connects TRBV11-3 to TRBJ2-3; 11 bases line up with TRBD1. The trim removed 1 base at V and 5 bases at J, leaving 14 bases unmatched. Germline V gene sequence: CDR1 SGHNT, CDR2 YENEEA. The CDR3 is made up of 19 amino acids. CDR3 sequence reads: CASSLGPLGGQGVGDTQYF. The CDR3 DNA follows: TGTGCCAGCAGCTTAGGCCCCCTCGGGGGACAGGGGGTAGGAGATACGCAGTATTTT.

J is TRBJ1-2 and V is TRBV7-9, with D maybe TRBD1 (5 bases). There are 15 residues in the CDR3. The V end lost 5 bases, the J end lost 0 bases, and 13 bases lay between the germline ends. CDR1 and CDR2 from the germline V gene are SEHNR and FQNEAQ (reference sequence). CDR3: CASSPGWGANYGYTF. The CDR3 DNA reads as TGTGCCAGCAGCCCAGGGTGGGGAGCTAACTATGGCTACACCTTC.

The chain combines TRBV27 with TRBJ2-5; no reliable D call. Germline V CDR1 and CDR2: MNHEY, SMNVEV (reference sequence). With 1 base removed from V and 5 bases from J, the gap between germline ends came to 11 bases. The CDR3 has 14 amino acids. CDR3 sequence (DNA): TGTGCCAGCAGTTTATTTGCAGATCCGGAGACCCAGTACTTC. As protein: CASSLFADPETQYF.

The V call is TRBV29-1, the J call TRBJ2-1; 9 bases fit TRBD1. The length of the CDR3 is 18 residues. CDR1 is SQVTM and CDR2 is ANQGSEA in the germline V gene. The ends lost 3 bases at V and 8 bases at J; junction bases unmatched: 20. DNA for the CDR3: TGCAGCGTTGACTCGTTAACTATCAGGGACAGGGTTTATGATGAGCAGTTCTTC. It codes for CSVDSLTIRDRVYDEQFF.

The V call is TRBV11-3, the J call TRBJ2-1; no reliable D call. Germline V gene lookup returns CDR1 SGHNT and CDR2 YENEEA. The V gene lost 2 bases and the J gene lost 3 bases, with 11 bases spanning the gap. The CDR3 loop spans 15 amino acids. CDR3 in amino acids: CASSLTVGLYNEQFF. The CDR3 bases are TGTGCCAGCAGCTTAACTGTTGGGCTCTACAATGAGCAGTTCTTC.

Only one count was recorded for this clone. The chain recombines TRBV11-2 with TRBJ1-1, with TRBD1 as a possible D gene (5 bases). The CDR3 totals 15 residues. Germline CDR1 is SGHAT and CDR2 is FQNNGV. V shed 5 bases and J shed 3 bases, with 16 bases lying between them. The CDR3 spells CASSPPRGVDTEAFF. The CDR3 DNA reads TGTGCCAGCAGCCCCCCGCGGGGGGTGGACACTGAAGCTTTCTTT.

The chain is built from TRBV11-2 and TRBJ2-1, with D unclear. The germline V and J ends were trimmed by 3 bases and 7 bases, with 4 bases remaining between them. The CDR3 is 11 residues long. Germline CDR1 SGHAT, CDR2 FQNNGV. CDR3 DNA: TGTGCCAGCAGCTTTATAAATGAGCAGTTCTTC. This encodes CASSFINEQFF.

This rearrangement joins TRBV4-3 to TRBJ1-2, with TRBD1 as a possible D gene (5 bases). Per germline, CDR1 LGHNA and CDR2 YSLEER. This CDR3 comprises 19 residues. V lost 0 bases and J lost 1, with 21 bases in between. The DNA of the CDR3 is TGCGCCAGCAGCCAAGATTGGGCAGGGACCCTCTTCCTTAACTATGGCTACACCTTC. Translation gives CASSQDWAGTLFLNYGYTF.